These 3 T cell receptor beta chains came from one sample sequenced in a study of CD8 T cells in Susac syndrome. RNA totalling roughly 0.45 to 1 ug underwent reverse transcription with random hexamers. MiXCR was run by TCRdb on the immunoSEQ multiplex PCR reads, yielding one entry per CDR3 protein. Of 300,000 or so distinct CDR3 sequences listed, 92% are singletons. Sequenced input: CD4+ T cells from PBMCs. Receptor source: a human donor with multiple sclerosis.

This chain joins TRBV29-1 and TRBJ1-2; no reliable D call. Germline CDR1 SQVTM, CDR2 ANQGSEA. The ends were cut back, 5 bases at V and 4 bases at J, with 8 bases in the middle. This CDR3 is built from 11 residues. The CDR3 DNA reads TGCAGCGTTAAGGGTACCTATGGCTACACCTTC. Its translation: CSVKGTYGYTF. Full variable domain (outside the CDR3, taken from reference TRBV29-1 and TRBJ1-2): SAVISQKPSRDICQRGTSLTIQCQVDSQVTMMFWYRQQPGQSLTLIATANQGSEATYESGFVIDKFPISRPNLTFSTLTVSNMSPEDSSIYLCSVKGTYGYTFGSGTRLTVV.

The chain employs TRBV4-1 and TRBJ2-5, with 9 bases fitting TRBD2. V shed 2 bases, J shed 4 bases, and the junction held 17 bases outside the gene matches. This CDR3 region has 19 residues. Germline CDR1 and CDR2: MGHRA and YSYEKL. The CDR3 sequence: CASSQLERFRAGGRETQYF. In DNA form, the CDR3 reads TGCGCCAGCAGCCAACTCGAACGGTTTAGGGCGGGAGGGCGAGAGACCCAGTACTTC.

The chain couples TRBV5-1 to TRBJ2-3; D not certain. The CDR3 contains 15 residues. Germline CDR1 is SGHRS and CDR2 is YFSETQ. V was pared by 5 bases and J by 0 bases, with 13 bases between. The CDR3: CASRQEPVSTDTQYF. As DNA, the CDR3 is TGCGCCAGCAGGCAGGAGCCAGTTAGCACAGATACGCAGTATTTT.